This TCR beta chain was identified in a study of blood T cell repertoires in COVID-19. Enrollment of patients from Seattle took place during active infection, with longitudinal follow-up. Germline V gene lookup returns CDR1 SEHNR and CDR2 FQNEAQ (reference sequence). The CDR3 totals 14 residues. Trimming at V came to 4 bases and at J to 7 bases, leaving 3 bases not matched to a gene. Original processing methods: Amplification of reference gene primers provided the estimated nucleated cell counts. Repertoires were generated with immunoSEQ multiplex PCR, while TCRdb's copy carries only in-frame clones and drops some. That table furnishes V, J and clone size, whereas the DNA furnished D and trimming. The profile shows 150,000 or so clones, more than 80% of them singletons.

Material: peripheral blood. This sequence originates from a woman aged 55-70 years with COVID-19, enrolled during active disease. The gene calls are TRBV7-9 and TRBJ1-6, with 8 bases matching TRBD1. CDR3 coding DNA: TGTGCCAGCAGCTCCACAGGGGGAAATTCACCCCTCCACTTT. It yields the protein CASSSTGGNSPLHF.